Shown below are 8 T cell receptor beta chains from a single sample sequenced in a study of long-term antiretroviral therapy in people with HIV. Survey-level immunoSEQ v3.0 assays were run. The table came from immunoSEQ multiplex PCR; TCRdb's copy has only in-frame clones and leaves some out. The sample includes about 17,000 clones, about four fifths of them seen just once. Here the sequenced sample was unsorted PBMCs, taken 0.3 years after starting antiretroviral therapy. The receptors originated from a woman in her 50s with HIV.

This chain links TRBV19 with TRBJ1-4; D might be TRBD1 (6 bases). Germline loops: CDR1 LNHDA, CDR2 SQIVND (reference sequence). CDR3 length: 14 residues. Between the trimmed V and J ends, which lost 5 bases and 6 bases, there was a span of 13 bases. CDR3 sequence: CASSEQGEDEKLFF. The CDR3 nucleotides read TGTGCCAGTAGTGAACAGGGAGAGGATGAAAAACTGTTTTTT.

This clone was detected a few times. V usage is TRBV7-3 and J usage is TRBJ2-1, with 8 bases matching TRBD2. The CDR3 is 13 amino acids. CDR1 is SGHTA and CDR2 is FQGTGA in the germline V gene. V lost 4 bases to trimming and J lost 7 bases; unmatched junction nucleotides: 3. This CDR3 is CASSSLAGNEQFF. For the CDR3, the DNA is TGTGCCAGCAGCTCCTTAGCGGGGAATGAGCAGTTCTTC.

The chain joins TRBV30 to TRBJ1-4, with a tentative D call TRBD1 (5 bases). The CDR3 contains 16 residues. Germline CDR1 reads GTSNPN; CDR2 reads SVGIG (reference sequence). V was pared by 3 bases and J by 8 bases, with 22 bases between. CDR3 coding DNA: TGTGCCTGGAGAGACAGATCGGGAGGAGTGGGGGAAAAACTGTTTTTT. Translation: CAWRDRSGGVGEKLFF.

This chain uses TRBV27 with TRBJ1-6; D is perhaps TRBD1 (6 bases). Germline CDR1 and CDR2: MNHEY and SMNVEV (reference sequence). V lost 1 base to trimming and J lost 10 bases, with 14 bases between them. CDR3 length: 15 amino acids. The CDR3 sequence: CASSLYPGTNSPLHF. The DNA for the CDR3 is TGTGCCAGCAGTTTATACCCAGGGACAAACTCACCCCTCCACTTT.

The rearrangement links TRBV9 to TRBJ1-1; TRBD1 agrees at 8 bases. Germline V gene data show CDR1 as SGDLS and CDR2 as YYNGEE. This CDR3 spans 16 amino acids. V trimming: 4 bases; J trimming: 4 bases; junction bases outside the gene matches: 12. The chain's CDR3 is CASSPKPQGAGTEAFF. The DNA of the CDR3 is TGTGCCAGCAGCCCCAAACCGCAGGGGGCGGGCACTGAAGCTTTCTTT.

The chain recombines TRBV5-1 with TRBJ2-7, with TRBD2 as a possible D gene (5 bases). The CDR3 runs to 15 residues. Per germline, CDR1 SGHRS and CDR2 YFSETQ. With 1 base removed from V and 1 base from J, the gap between germline ends came to 12 bases. The DNA of the CDR3 is TGCGCCAGCAGCTTGTCCGGGATCCGATCCTACGAGCAGTACTTC. Residues: CASSLSGIRSYEQYF. The full variable domain, with the rest looked up from reference TRBV5-1 and TRBJ2-7, is KAGVTQTPRYLIKTRGQQVTLSCSPISGHRSVSWYQQTPGQGLQFLFEYFSETQRNKGNFPGRFSGRQFSNSRSEMNVSTLELGDSALYLCASSLSGIRSYEQYFGPGTRLTVT.

This clone has only a few counts. V usage is TRBV27 and J usage is TRBJ2-2, with no clear D. CDR1 and CDR2 (germline): MNHEY, SMNVEV (reference sequence). CDR3 length equals 14 residues. V dropped 7 bases and J dropped 1 base, with 10 bases sitting between them. Here the CDR3 DNA reads TGTGCCAGCACCTACTCTCTGAACACCGGGGAGCTGTTTTTT. Translation gives CASTYSLNTGELFF.

The chain couples TRBV4-1 to TRBJ2-7, with D perhaps TRBD1 (5 bases). This CDR3 is built from 13 residues. From germline, CDR1 is MGHRA and CDR2 YSYEKL. V lost 4 bases and J 6 bases, leaving 13 bases between the germline ends. CDR3 loop: CASSLITGGEQYV. Here the CDR3 DNA reads TGCGCCAGCAGCCTTATTACAGGTGGCGAGCAGTACGTC.